These T cell receptor beta chains were read from a single sample in a study of T cell repertoires in cytomegalovirus infection. TCRdb independently ran MiXCR on the reads; one entry per CDR3 protein. The table lists about 920,000 distinct CDR3 sequences, under 40% of them singletons. Their cognate antigens are unknown. The sample consisted of cultured CD8+ T cells from PBMCs, taken from culture after CMV antigen stimulation. These receptors were taken from a human donor in good health (CMV status not recorded). Some clones in this sample may be carry-over from other donors' samples. The CDR3 runs from the conserved cysteine through the conserved F or W. Fields, in order: V gene, CDR3 protein.

TRBV9	CASSEPRQAPSTDTQYF
TRBV7-6	CASSLGASFYEQYF
TRBV6-1	CASSGLTGDTQYF
TRBV12-3/TRBV12-4	CASREEAEGGYTF
TRBV7-6	CASSRDGPLYGYTF
TRBV24-1	CATSDAGTTDEQFF
TRBV11-1	CASSSIPLTWLHEGSTGELFF
TRBV11-2	CASSLNRGQNSPLHF
TRBV28	CASSPTSGGYLSTDTQYF
TRBV7-2	CASSFLAGGPTDTQYF
TRBV3-1	CASSQDRQGGIAKNIQYF
TRBV7-2	CASSLAVSGTEDEKLFF
TRBV10-3	CAITEDRVHNEQFF
TRBV7-4	CASRNLAPSGNTIYF
TRBV7-8	CASTRDSSYNEQFF
TRBV7-6	CASSFGHNQETQYF
TRBV4-1	CASSQETGGNYGYTF
TRBV2	CASSPRTGWAFF
TRBV2	CVSPKGGGLLDGYTF
TRBV6-6	CASSSLAGRQETQYF
TRBV27	CASSPLEQMNTGELFF
TRBV7-6	CASSPRLAGGPGVF
TRBV2	CASSERQSGNTIYF
TRBV7-2	CASSRYQYTEAFF
TRBV29-1	CSVGYGGTRKSYNSPLHF
TRBV19	CASSIRGGENTEAFF
TRBV7-9	CASSEESHPDTQYF
TRBV15	CATSSYFTTGGGSVVNTGELFF